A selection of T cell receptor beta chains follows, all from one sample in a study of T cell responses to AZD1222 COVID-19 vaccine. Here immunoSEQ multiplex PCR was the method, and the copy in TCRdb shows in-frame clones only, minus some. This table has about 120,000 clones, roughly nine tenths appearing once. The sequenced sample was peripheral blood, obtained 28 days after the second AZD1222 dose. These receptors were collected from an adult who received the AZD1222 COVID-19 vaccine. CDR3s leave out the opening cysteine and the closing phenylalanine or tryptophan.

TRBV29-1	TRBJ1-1	SVSSSGGWNTEAF
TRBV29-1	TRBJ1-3	SVDGGTIGGNTIY
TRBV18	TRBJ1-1	ASSPRGGASTEAF
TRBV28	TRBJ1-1	AITPGGANTEAF
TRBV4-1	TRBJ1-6	ASSQGRQSSYNSPLH
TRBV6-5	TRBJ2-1	ASLRGSDAYNEQF
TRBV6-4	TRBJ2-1	ASSEVAGMYNEQF
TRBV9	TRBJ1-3	ASSEGFWRPNSGNTIY
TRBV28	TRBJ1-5	ASSLRQAVHQPQH
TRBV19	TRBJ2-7	ASSEGLAGATSSYEQY
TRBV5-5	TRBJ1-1	ASSFESLIARYTEAF
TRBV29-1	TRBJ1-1	SVERTGNTEAF
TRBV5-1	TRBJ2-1	ASSEGQWSPNEQF
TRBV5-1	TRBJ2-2	ASRGTFLTGELF
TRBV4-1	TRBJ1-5	ASSQDGDQPQH
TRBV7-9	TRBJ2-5	ASSLAVRETQY
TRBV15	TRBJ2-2	ATSRPSSTERVSTGELF
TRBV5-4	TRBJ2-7	ASSSEGLASYEQY